The rows below give T cell receptor beta chains drawn from one sample of a study of regulatory T cells in long-lasting Graves disease. TCRdb re-called the multiplex PCR reads with MiXCR, one entry per CDR3 protein. In the table there are hundreds of thousands of distinct CDR3 sequences, roughly 30% of which are singletons. The sample consisted of peripheral blood mononuclear cells (PBMCs), taken when the disease was refractory, from a patient treated with antithyroid drugs. The receptors were sampled from a female donor with Graves disease. CDR3s include the opening cysteine and the closing phenylalanine or tryptophan. A D gene is named only where the DNA matches it firmly. Clone size appears in some rows only: once, few, many, or a class for an expanded clone.

d_gene	abundance	j_gene	v_gene	CDR3aa	CDR3nt
.	.	TRBJ1-3	TRBV28	CASPTRSGNTIYF	TGTGCCAGCCCGACAAGGTCTGGAAACACCATATATTTT
.	.	TRBJ2-7	TRBV5-1	CASSSQNLGGEQYF	TGCGCCAGCAGCAGCCAAAACCTCGGCGGCGAGCAGTACTTC
.	.	TRBJ1-1	TRBV29-1	CSARRGTENTEAFF	TGCAGCGCCCGAAGGGGCACCGAGAACACTGAAGCTTTCTTT
.	many	TRBJ1-1	TRBV11-2	CASSLRPGGGEDSEAFF	TGTGCCAGCAGCTTACGTCCCGGGGGGGGGGAAGATAGTGAAGCTTTCTTT
TRBD2	.	TRBJ2-2	TRBV13	CASSSAASGSYSPDTGELFF	TGTGCCAGCAGCTCAGCGGCTAGCGGGAGTTACTCCCCGGACACCGGGGAGCTGTTTTTT
.	once	TRBJ2-7	TRBV3-1	CASSQELKSYEQYF	TGTGCCAGCAGCCAAGAATTAAAGAGTTACGAGCAGTACTTC
.	few	TRBJ1-6	TRBV28	CASSAGEGYNSPLHF	TGTGCCAGCAGTGCCGGGGAGGGGTATAATTCACCCCTCCACTTT
TRBD1	few	TRBJ2-5	TRBV20-1	CSALGQGEETQYF	TGCAGTGCTCTGGGACAGGGGGAAGAGACCCAGTACTTC
TRBD1	.	TRBJ1-3	TRBV10-3	CAISPQGEAGNTIYF	TGTGCCATCAGCCCGCAGGGGGAAGCTGGAAACACCATATATTTT
.	many	TRBJ1-2	TRBV28	CASSYGPNYGYTF	TGTGCCAGCAGTTACGGACCTAACTATGGCTACACCTTC
.	.	TRBJ1-6	TRBV25-1	CASTWTPNNSPLHF	TGTGCCAGCACCTGGACGCCCAATAATTCACCCCTCCACTTT
.	few	TRBJ1-6	TRBV6-5	CASSYSGEAGSNSPLHF	TGTGCCAGCAGTTACTCAGGCGAGGCAGGATCGAATTCACCCCTCCACTTT
TRBD1	many	TRBJ1-2	TRBV28	CASSSERDRVDGYTF	TGTGCCAGCAGTTCAGAACGGGACAGGGTGGACGGCTACACCTTC
.	.	TRBJ2-2	TRBV30	CAYSGTLPVTGELFF	TGTGCCTACTCCGGGACACTCCCTGTCACCGGGGAGCTGTTTTTT
.	.	TRBJ1-2	TRBV20-1	CSAHETGTNYGYTF	TGCAGTGCTCACGAGACAGGAACTAACTATGGCTACACCTTC
.	once	TRBJ1-2	TRBV20-1	CSARDEGFVGYTF	TGCAGTGCTAGAGATGAGGGGTTTGTTGGCTACACCTTC
.	.	TRBJ1-1	TRBV10-3	CATISVEYTEAFF	TGTGCCACAATCTCAGTAGAGTACACTGAAGCTTTCTTT
TRBD1	.	TRBJ2-7	TRBV20-1	CSAIRTGIIYEQYF	TGCAGTGCTATTAGGACAGGGATCATTTACGAGCAGTACTTC
.	few	TRBJ2-2	TRBV18	CASSPIGPGELFF	TGTGCCAGCTCGCCTATAGGTCCCGGGGAGCTGTTTTTT
.	.	TRBJ1-2	TRBV19	CASSMEAYYGYTF	TGTGCCAGTAGTATGGAGGCATACTATGGCTACACCTTC
.	few	TRBJ1-1	TRBV29-1	CSVDSSPRNTEAFF	TGCAGCGTTGACTCTAGTCCGCGCAACACTGAAGCTTTCTTT
TRBD1	few	TRBJ1-5	TRBV20-1	CSAWTGGASGNQPQHF	TGCAGTGCTTGGACAGGGGGCGCGTCAGGCAATCAGCCCCAGCATTTT
.	.	TRBJ1-1	TRBV29-1	CSARQVLNKNTEAFF	TGCAGCGCGCGACAGGTCCTCAATAAGAACACTGAAGCTTTCTTT
.	.	TRBJ2-7	TRBV14	CASSQDSASLWEQYF	TGTGCCAGCAGCCAAGATTCGGCTAGCTTGTGGGAGCAGTACTTC
TRBD1	.	TRBJ1-3	TRBV19	CASRGFAGTGKSSGNTIYF	TGTGCCAGTAGGGGGTTCGCCGGGACAGGAAAAAGTTCTGGAAACACCATATATTTT
.	few	TRBJ1-1	TRBV12-3/TRBV12-4	CASALSTSVTEAFF	TGTGCCAGCGCACTTTCGACAAGTGTTACTGAAGCTTTCTTT
.	.	TRBJ2-7	TRBV7-9	CASRSTDGSYEQYF	TGTGCCAGCCGAAGTACCGACGGTTCCTACGAGCAGTACTTC
.	few	TRBJ1-2	TRBV11-2	CASSHNNRASEGGYTF	TGTGCCAGCAGCCATAACAACCGGGCTTCGGAAGGTGGCTACACCTTC
.	.	TRBJ2-1	TRBV28	CASSYGDRRGNEQFF	TGTGCCAGCAGTTATGGAGACAGGCGGGGTAATGAGCAGTTCTTC
TRBD1	.	TRBJ1-2	TRBV6-2/TRBV6-3	CASSSRDRVPRGYTF	TGTGCCAGCAGTTCACGGGACAGGGTACCGCGAGGCTACACCTTC
.	many	TRBJ2-2	TRBV5-1	CASSLARTGELFF	TGCGCCAGCAGCTTGGCTCGTACCGGGGAGCTGTTTTTT
TRBD1	.	TRBJ1-1	TRBV20-1	CSARPQGGTFF	TGCAGTGCTAGACCCCAGGGGGGAACTTTCTTT
TRBD1	many	TRBJ1-1	TRBV2	CASSVQGGGGWTEAFF	TGTGCCAGCAGTGTTCAAGGGGGCGGAGGATGGACTGAAGCTTTCTTT
TRBD1	few	TRBJ2-7	TRBV29-1	CSIHIRTGGSYEQYF	TGCAGCATCCACATTCGGACAGGGGGGTCCTACGAGCAGTACTTC
.	many	TRBJ2-5	TRBV12-3/TRBV12-4	CASSSLDYMQETQYF	TGTGCCAGCAGCTCCCTAGACTACATGCAAGAGACCCAGTACTTC
TRBD1	.	TRBJ2-5	TRBV5-1	CASSRGDRVIETQYF	TGCGCCAGCAGCAGAGGGGACAGGGTAATAGAGACCCAGTACTTC
TRBD2	.	TRBJ2-3	TRBV20-1	CSARIKLAGAVDTQYF	TGCAGTGCTCGTATAAAACTAGCGGGAGCGGTAGATACGCAGTATTTT
TRBD2	many	TRBJ2-5	TRBV7-2	CASSFAGTSQETQYF	TGTGCCAGCAGCTTCGCTGGGACTAGCCAAGAGACCCAGTACTTC